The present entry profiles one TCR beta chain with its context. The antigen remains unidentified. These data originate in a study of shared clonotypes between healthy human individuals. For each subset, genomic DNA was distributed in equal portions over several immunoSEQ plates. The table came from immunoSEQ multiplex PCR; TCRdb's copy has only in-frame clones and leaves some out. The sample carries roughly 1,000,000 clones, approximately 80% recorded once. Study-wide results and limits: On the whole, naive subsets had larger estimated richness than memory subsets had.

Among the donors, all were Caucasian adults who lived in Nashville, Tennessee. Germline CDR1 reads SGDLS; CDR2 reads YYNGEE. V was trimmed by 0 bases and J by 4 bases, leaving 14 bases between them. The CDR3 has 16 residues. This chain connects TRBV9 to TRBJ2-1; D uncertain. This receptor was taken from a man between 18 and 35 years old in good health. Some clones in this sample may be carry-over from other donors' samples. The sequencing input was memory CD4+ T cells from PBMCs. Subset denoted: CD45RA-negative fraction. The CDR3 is CASSVDQALPYNEQFF. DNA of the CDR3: TGTGCCAGCAGCGTAGATCAAGCGCTACCTTACAATGAGCAGTTCTTC.